This T cell receptor beta chain was sequenced in a study of a mutant IDH1 vaccine in newly diagnosed glioma. Background on the study: Patients, over weeks 1, 3, 5, 7, 11, 15, 19 and 23, received a total of eight vaccinations.

Whole-study findings and limits: In around 93% of patients, immune responses induced by the vaccine occurred.

The V gene's germline CDR1 is MNHNS and CDR2 SASEGT. The length of the CDR3 is 15 residues. Trimming left V 4 bases short and J 6 bases short, with 17 bases between. As concerns this clone: Its antigen is currently unknown.

Time point specified: week 5, during vaccination. Vaccination used 300 ug of mutant IDH1 20-mer peptide per dose, with topical imiquimod. Profiled with immunoSEQ multiplex PCR; TCRdb holds only in-frame clones, not every one. The table lists 49,000 or so clones, around 80% of them singletons, with 1.8% in the top ten. This receptor was taken from a woman aged 35 to 49 with glioma. The V gene is TRBV6-1, the J gene TRBJ2-3; D might be TRBD2 (5 bases). The material sequenced was PBMCs, taken from a glioma patient whose treatment included an IDH1 peptide vaccine. Here the CDR3 reads CASSAGLARLDTQYF. The CDR3 DNA follows: TGTGCCAGCAGTGCCGGACTGGCCCGCTTGGATACGCAGTATTTT.